This T cell receptor (beta chain) stems from a study of Graves' ophthalmopathy and Graves' hyperthyroidism. This clonotype was recorded a few times. RNA transcripts were the source from which TCR beta CDR3 regions were amplified. Second-round multiplex PCR came after a first-round RT-PCR that employed HTBI primers. TCRdb itself ran the multiplex PCR reads through MiXCR, one entry per CDR3 protein. The repertoire holds some 520,000 distinct CDR3 sequences, with around an eighth as singletons. Trimming took off 6 bases at V and 0 bases at J, with 21 bases between the two ends. The CDR3 extends over 17 amino acids. Germline-derived CDR1 and CDR2 are SGDLS and YYNGEE.

This receptor was identified in a woman aged 30 to 39 with Graves' ophthalmopathy. The chain joins TRBV9 to TRBJ2-5; possibly TRBD2 for D (7 bases). Sequenced material: blood. CDR3 DNA: TGTGCCAGCAACCGGGGGGTGGCAGGGGCCGACCAAGAGACCCAGTACTTC. Its translation: CASNRGVAGADQETQYF.